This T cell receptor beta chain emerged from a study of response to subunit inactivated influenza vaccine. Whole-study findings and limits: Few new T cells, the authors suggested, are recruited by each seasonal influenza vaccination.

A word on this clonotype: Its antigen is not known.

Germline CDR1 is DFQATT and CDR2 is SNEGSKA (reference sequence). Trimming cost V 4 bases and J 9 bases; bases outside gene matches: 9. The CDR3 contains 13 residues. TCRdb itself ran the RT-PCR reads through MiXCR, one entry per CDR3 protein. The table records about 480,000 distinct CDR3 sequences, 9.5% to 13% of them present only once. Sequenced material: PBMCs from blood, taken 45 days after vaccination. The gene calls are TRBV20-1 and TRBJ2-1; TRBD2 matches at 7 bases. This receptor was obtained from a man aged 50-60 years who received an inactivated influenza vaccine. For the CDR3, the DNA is TGCAGTGCTACGGCGGGGGTATTCAGTGAGCAGTTCTTC. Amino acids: CSATAGVFSEQFF.